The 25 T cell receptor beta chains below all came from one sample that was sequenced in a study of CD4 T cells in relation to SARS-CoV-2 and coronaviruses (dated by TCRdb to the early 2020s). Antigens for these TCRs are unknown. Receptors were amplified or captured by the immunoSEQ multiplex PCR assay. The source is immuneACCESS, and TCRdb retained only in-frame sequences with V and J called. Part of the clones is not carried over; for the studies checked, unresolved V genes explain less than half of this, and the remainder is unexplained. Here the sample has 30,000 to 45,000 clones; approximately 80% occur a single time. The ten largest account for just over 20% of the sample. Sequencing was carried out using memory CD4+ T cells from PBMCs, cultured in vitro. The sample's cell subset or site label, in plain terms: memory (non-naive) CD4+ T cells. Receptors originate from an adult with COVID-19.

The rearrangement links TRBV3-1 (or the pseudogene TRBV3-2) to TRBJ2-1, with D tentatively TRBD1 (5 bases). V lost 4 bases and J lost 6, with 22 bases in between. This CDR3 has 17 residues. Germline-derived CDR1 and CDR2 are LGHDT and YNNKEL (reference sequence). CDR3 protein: CASSPAGMGLFFNEQFF. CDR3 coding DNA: TGTGCCAGCAGCCCCGCAGGTATGGGGCTATTTTTCAATGAGCAGTTCTTC.

CDR3 region: CASSQVGGSTDTQYF. CDR3 sequence (DNA): TGTGCCAGCAGCCAAGTTGGAGGGAGCACAGATACGCAGTATTTT. This chain connects TRBV3-1 (or the pseudogene TRBV3-2) to TRBJ2-3; possible D gene TRBD2, 6 bases. The CDR3 is 15 amino acids. Trimming removed 1 base at V and 0 bases at J, with 8 bases between. Per germline, CDR1 LGHDT and CDR2 YNNKEL (reference sequence).

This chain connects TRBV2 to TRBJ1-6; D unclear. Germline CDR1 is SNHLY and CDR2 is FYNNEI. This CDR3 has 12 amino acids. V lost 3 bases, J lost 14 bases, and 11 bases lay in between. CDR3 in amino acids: CASSDWVLALHF. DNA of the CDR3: TGTGCCAGCAGTGATTGGGTCTTGGCCCTCCACTTT.

CDR3: CASSEYAAGARVDTQYF. CDR3 DNA: TGTGCCAGCAGTGAATATGCAGCGGGAGCCCGCGTAGATACGCAGTATTTT. This chain uses TRBV25-1 with TRBJ2-3, with 8 positions matching TRBD2. V lost 0 bases and J lost 5; bases outside the gene matches: 10. Germline CDR1 MGHDK, CDR2 SYGVNS. This CDR3 spans 17 amino acids.

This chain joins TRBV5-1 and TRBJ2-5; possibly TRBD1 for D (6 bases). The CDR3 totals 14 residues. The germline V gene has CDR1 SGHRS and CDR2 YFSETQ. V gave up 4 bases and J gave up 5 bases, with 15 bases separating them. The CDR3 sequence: CASSTGTHRETQYF. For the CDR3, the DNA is TGCGCCAGCAGCACGGGGACACATAGGGAGACCCAGTACTTC.

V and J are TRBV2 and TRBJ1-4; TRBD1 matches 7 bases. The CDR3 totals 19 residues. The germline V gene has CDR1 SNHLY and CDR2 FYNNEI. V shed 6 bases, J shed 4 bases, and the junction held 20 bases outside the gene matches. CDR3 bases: TGTGCCAGCAGGAGGAAGACAGGGAAGGAAAGGGAGAATAATGAAAAACTGTTTTTT. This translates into CASRRKTGKERENNEKLFF.

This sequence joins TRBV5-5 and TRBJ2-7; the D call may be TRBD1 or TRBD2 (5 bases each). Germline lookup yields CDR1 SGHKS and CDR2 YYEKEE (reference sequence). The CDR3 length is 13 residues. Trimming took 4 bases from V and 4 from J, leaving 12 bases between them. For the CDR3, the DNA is TGTGCCAGCAGCCAGGGACCTTATTACGAGCAGTACTTC. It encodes CASSQGPYYEQYF.

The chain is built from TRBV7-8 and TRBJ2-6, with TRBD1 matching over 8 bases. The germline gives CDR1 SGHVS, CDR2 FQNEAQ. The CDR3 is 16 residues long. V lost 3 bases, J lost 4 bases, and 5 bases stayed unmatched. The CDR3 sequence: CASSLDRVPGANVLTF. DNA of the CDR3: TGTGCCAGCAGCTTGGACAGGGTTCCCGGGGCCAACGTCCTGACTTTC. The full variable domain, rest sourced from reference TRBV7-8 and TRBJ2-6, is GAGVSQSPRYKVAKRGQDVALRCDPISGHVSLFWYQQALGQGPEFLTYFQNEAQLDKSGLPSDRFFAERPEGSVSTLKIQRTQQEDSAVYLCASSLDRVPGANVLTFGAGSRLTVL.

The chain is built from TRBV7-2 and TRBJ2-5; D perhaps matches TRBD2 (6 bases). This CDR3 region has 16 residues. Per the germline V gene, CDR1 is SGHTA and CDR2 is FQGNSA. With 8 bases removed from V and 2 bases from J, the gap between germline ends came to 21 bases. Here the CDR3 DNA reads TGTGCCAGCTCATGGGGGGTGGCACCCGATCAAGAGACCCAGTACTTC. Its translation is CASSWGVAPDQETQYF.

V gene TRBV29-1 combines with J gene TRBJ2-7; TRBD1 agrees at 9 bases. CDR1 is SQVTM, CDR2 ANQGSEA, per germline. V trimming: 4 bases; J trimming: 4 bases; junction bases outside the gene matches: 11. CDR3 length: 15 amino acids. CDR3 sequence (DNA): TGCAGCGTTGTCCCCGCGACAGGGGGTAGGTACGAGCAGTACTTC. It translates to CSVVPATGGRYEQYF.

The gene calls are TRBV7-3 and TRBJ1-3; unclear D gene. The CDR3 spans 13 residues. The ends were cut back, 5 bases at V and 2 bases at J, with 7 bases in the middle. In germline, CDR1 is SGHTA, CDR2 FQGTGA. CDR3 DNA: TGTGCCAGCAGCCCCCAACCTGGAAACACCATATATTTT. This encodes CASSPQPGNTIYF.

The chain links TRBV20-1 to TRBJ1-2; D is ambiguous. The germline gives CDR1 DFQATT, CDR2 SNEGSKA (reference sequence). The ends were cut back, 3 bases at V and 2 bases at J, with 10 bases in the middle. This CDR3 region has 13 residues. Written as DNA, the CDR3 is TGCAGTGCTAGTCCTAGTGGCAACTATGGCTACACCTTC. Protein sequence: CSASPSGNYGYTF.

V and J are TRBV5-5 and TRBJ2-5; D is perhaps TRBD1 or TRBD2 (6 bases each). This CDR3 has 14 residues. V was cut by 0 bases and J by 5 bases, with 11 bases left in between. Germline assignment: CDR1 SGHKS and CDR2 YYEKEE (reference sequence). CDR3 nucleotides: TGTGCCAGCAGCTTGGTAGGGGGGCTCGAGACCCAGTACTTC. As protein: CASSLVGGLETQYF.

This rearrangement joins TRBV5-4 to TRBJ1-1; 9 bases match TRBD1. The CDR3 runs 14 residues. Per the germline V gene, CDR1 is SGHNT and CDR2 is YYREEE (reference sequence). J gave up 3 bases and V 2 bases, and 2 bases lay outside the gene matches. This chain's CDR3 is CASSFGTGYTEAFF. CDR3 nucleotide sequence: TGTGCCAGCAGCTTTGGGACAGGGTACACTGAAGCTTTCTTT. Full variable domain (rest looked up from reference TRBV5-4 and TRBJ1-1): ETGVTQSPTHLIKTRGQQVTLRCSSQSGHNTVSWYQQALGQGPQFIFQYYREEENGRGNFPPRFSGLQFPNYSSELNVNALELDDSALYLCASSFGTGYTEAFFGQGTRLTVV.

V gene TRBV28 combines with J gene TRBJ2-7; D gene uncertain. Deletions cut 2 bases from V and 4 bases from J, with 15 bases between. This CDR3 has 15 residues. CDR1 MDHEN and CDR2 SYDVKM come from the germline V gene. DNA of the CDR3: TGTGCCAGCAGTTTAGCAGCACCTACTTATTACGAGCAGTACTTC. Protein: CASSLAAPTYYEQYF.

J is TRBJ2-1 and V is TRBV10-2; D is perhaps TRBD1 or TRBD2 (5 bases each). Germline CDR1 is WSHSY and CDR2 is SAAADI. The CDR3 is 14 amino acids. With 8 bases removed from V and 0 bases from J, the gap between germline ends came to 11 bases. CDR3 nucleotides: TGCGCCAGCCGGGACGGTAACTCCTACAATGAGCAGTTCTTC. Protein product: CASRDGNSYNEQFF.

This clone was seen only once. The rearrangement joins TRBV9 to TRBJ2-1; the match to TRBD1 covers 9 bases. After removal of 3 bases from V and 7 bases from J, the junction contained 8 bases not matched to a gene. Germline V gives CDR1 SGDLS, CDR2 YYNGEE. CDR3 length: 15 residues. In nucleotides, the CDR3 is TGTGCCAGCAGCGCTGGACAGGGGACATCGAATGAGCAGTTCTTC. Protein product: CASSAGQGTSNEQFF.

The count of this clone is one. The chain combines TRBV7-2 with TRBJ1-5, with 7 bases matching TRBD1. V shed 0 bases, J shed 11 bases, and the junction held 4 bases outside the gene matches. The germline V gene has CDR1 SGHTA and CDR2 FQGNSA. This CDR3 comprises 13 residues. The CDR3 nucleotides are TGTGCCAGCAGCTTAGCGAGGGACAGATCCCAGCATTTT. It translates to CASSLARDRSQHF.

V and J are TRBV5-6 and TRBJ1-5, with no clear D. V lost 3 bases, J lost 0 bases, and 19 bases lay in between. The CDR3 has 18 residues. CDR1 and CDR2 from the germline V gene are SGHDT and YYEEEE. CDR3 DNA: TGTGCCAGCAGCTCGTATGGATCGGGGATCTATAGCAATCAGCCCCAGCATTTT. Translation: CASSSYGSGIYSNQPQHF. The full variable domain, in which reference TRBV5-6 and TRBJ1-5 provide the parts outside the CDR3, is DAGVTQSPTHLIKTRGQQVTLRCSPKSGHDTVSWYQQALGQGPQFIFQYYEEEERQRGNFPDRFSGHQFPNYSSELNVNALLLGDSALYLCASSSYGSGIYSNQPQHFGDGTRLSIL.

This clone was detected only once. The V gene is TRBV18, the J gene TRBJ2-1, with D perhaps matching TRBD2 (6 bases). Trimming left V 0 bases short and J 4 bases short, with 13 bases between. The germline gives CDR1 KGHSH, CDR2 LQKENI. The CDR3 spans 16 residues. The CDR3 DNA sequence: TGTGCCAGCTCACCACCCCCCGGGAGACCTTACAATGAGCAGTTCTTC. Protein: CASSPPPGRPYNEQFF.

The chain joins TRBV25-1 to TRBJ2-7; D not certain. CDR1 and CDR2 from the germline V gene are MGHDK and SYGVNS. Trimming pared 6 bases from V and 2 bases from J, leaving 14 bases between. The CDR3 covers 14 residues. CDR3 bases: TGTGCCAGCAGCGGAATCCACCCCCCCTACGAGCAGTACTTC. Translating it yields CASSGIHPPYEQYF.

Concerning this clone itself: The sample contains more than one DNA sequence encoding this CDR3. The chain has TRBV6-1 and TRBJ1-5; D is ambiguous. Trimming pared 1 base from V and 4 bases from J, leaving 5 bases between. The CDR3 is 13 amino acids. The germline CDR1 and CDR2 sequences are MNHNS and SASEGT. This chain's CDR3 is CASSEGGNQPQHF. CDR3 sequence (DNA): TGTGCCAGCAGTGAAGGGGGTAATCAGCCCCAGCATTTT.

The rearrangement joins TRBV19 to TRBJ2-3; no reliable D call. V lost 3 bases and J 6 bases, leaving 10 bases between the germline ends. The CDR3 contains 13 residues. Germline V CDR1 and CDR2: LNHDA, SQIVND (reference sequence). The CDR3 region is CASSIGPADTQYF. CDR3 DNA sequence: TGTGCCAGTAGTATCGGGCCAGCGGATACGCAGTATTTT.

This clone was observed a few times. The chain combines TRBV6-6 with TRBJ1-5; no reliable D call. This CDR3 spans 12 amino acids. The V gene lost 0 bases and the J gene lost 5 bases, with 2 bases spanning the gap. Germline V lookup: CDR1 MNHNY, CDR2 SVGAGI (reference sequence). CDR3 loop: CASSYSDQPQHF. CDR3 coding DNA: TGTGCCAGCAGTTACTCGGATCAGCCCCAGCATTTT.

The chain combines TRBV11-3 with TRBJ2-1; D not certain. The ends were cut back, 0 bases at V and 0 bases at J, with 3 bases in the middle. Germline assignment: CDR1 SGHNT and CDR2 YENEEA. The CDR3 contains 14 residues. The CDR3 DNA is TGTGCCAGCAGCTTAGACTACTCCTACAATGAGCAGTTCTTC. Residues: CASSLDYSYNEQFF.